This section outlines one T cell receptor (beta chain) sequence together with its context. Antigen: not known. The data stem from a study of T-cell reconstitution after alpha-beta-depleted transplantation in children. The study, taken as a whole, reports: As was reported, about two months after transplant, alpha-beta T cells came from several hundred expanded graft clones. Diversity and T-cell counts at one year after transplant derived mostly from new T cells. From surviving recipient T cells and thymic progenitors came the high day-60 TCRbeta diversity observed in some patients.

As it was prepared, the TCRbeta library received unique molecular identifiers. TCRdb analysed the PCR reads with MiXCR anew, one entry per CDR3 protein. The data show more than 45,000 distinct CDR3 sequences, about 50% seen once. Deletions cut 5 bases from V and 5 bases from J, with 13 bases between. The CDR3 is 13 amino acids. Germline assignment: CDR1 LNHDA and CDR2 SQIVND (reference sequence). The material sequenced was peripheral blood, taken before TCRalphabeta/CD19-depleted stem cell transplant. The chain couples TRBV19 to TRBJ2-7; weak D call: TRBD2 (6 bases). The source is a boy under three years old with SCID, due to receive a stem cell transplant. In DNA, the CDR3 is TGTGCCAGTAGTCCTGGACTACTTAACGAGCAGTACTTC. Its translation is CASSPGLLNEQYF.